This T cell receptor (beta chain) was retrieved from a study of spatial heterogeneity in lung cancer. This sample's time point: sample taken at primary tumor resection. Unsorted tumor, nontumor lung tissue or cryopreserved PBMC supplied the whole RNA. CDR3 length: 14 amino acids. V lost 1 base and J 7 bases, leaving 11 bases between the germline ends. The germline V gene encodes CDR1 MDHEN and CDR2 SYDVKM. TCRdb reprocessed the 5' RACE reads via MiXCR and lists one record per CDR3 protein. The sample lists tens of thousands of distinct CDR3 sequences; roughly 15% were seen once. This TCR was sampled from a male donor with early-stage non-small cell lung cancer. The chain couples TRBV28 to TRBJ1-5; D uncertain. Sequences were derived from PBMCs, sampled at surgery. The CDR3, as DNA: TGTGCCAGCAGTTTATCCGGTCCCGGACAGCCCCAGCATTTT. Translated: CASSLSGPGQPQHF.